A single sample is the source of the 20 T cell receptor beta chains below, sequenced in a study of T cells in Graves' hyperthyroidism and ophthalmopathy. It was RNA transcripts that yielded the amplified TCR beta CDR3 regions. First-round RT-PCR with HTBI primers amplified the TCR CDR3 region. Using its own MiXCR run on the multiplex PCR reads, TCRdb lists one record per CDR3 protein. The sample shows approximately 690,000 distinct CDR3 sequences, roughly 14% of them seen only once. The sequenced sample consisted of blood. The receptors were gathered from a woman in her fifties or sixties with Graves' ophthalmopathy.

This clonotype showed up many times. V is TRBV28 and J is TRBJ1-5; no reliable D call. The CDR3 is made up of 18 amino acids. V was shortened by 3 bases and J by 0 bases, with 18 bases between the two germline ends. The germline gives CDR1 MDHEN, CDR2 SYDVKM. In nucleotides, the CDR3 is TGTGCCAGCAGTTTCAGTTCGATTACGGCCTATAGCAATCAGCCCCAGCATTTT. This encodes CASSFSSITAYSNQPQHF.

The chain recombines TRBV15 with TRBJ1-3; the D is unclear. This CDR3 is built from 11 residues. From germline, CDR1 is LNHNV and CDR2 YYDKDF (reference sequence). V was trimmed by 4 bases and J by 4 bases, leaving 2 bases between them. CDR3 amino acids: CATSTGNTIYF. CDR3 sequence (DNA): TGTGCCACCAGCACAGGAAACACCATATATTTT.

As DNA, the CDR3 is TGTGCCAGCAGTGATTCCAACAATGAGCAGTTCTTC. Translation gives CASSDSNNEQFF. V gene TRBV2 combines with J gene TRBJ2-1; D is unclear. The CDR3 contains 12 residues. CDR1 is SNHLY, CDR2 FYNNEI, per germline. Trimming shortened V by 3 bases and J by 5 bases, and 5 bases separated the two germline ends.

This clonotype occurred a few times. This chain joins TRBV5-4 and TRBJ1-3; 7 bases map to TRBD1. Germline CDR1 reads SGHNT; CDR2 reads YYREEE (reference sequence). Unmatched junction bases numbered 7, after V lost 4 bases and J lost 0 bases. The CDR3 is 16 residues long. This CDR3 is CASSEGTANSGNTIYF. CDR3 in DNA: TGTGCCAGCAGCGAAGGGACAGCTAACTCTGGAAACACCATATATTTT.

Details on this clonotype: A junction end diverges from the germline sequence, so it may reflect a read error. The chain joins TRBV28 to TRBJ2-3; D is tentatively TRBD1 or TRBD2 (6 bases each). The CDR3 extends over 14 amino acids. CDR1 and CDR2 (germline): MDHEN, SYDVKM. CDR3 sequence: CASWLEGVTDTQCF. CDR3 sequence (DNA): TGTGCCAGCTGGCTGGAGGGGGTCACCGATACGCAGTGTTTT. The entire variable domain, with the rest obtained from reference TRBV28 and TRBJ2-3, is as follows: DVKVTQSSRYLVKRTGEKVFLECVQDMDHENMFWYRQDPGLGLRLIYFSYDVKMKEKGDIPEGYSVSREKKERFSLILESASTNQTSMYLCASWLEGVTDTQCFGPGTRLTVL.

The V gene is TRBV4-3, the J gene TRBJ1-6, with D perhaps TRBD1 (5 bases). This CDR3 contains 17 residues. Trimming pared 0 bases from V and 9 bases from J, leaving 18 bases between. Per germline, CDR1 LGHNA and CDR2 YSLEER. The CDR3 DNA is TGCGCCAGCAGCCAAGATCCGGGGCCAGGGTACGGTTCACCCCTCCACTTT. As protein: CASSQDPGPGYGSPLHF.

The V and J genes are TRBV12-3 or TRBV12-4 and TRBJ2-5; 10 nucleotides line up with TRBD1. This CDR3 is built from 15 residues. Trimming took 7 bases from V and 5 from J; bases not matched to a gene: 10. The CDR3 DNA reads TGTGCCAGCAATTCCCGGGACAGGGGCGGGGAGACCCAGTACTTC. It yields the protein CASNSRDRGGETQYF.

On this clonotype itself: A clone one base away is much larger, so this may be a read error. The chain has TRBV12-3 or TRBV12-4 and TRBJ1-1; D call uncertain. This CDR3 region has 13 residues. CDR3 nucleotides: TGTGCCAGCAGTTTAGCCCAGAACACTGAAGCTTCCTTT. It encodes CASSLAQNTEASF.

This clonotype was picked up many times. The rearrangement joins TRBV5-1 to TRBJ2-7; perhaps TRBD2 as D (5 bases). Trimming removed 0 bases at V and 6 bases at J, with 13 bases between. The germline CDR1 and CDR2 sequences are SGHRS and YFSETQ. The CDR3 spans 14 residues. This CDR3 reads CASSLGPSSPEQYF. CDR3 nucleotides: TGCGCCAGCAGCTTGGGTCCTAGCTCACCCGAGCAGTACTTC.

This clonotype was seen more than once but under ten times. The gene calls are TRBV10-3 and TRBJ2-1; D is perhaps TRBD2 (5 bases). Germline V gene data show CDR1 as ENHRY and CDR2 as SYGVKD. V shed 6 bases and J shed 7 bases, with 19 bases lying between them. The CDR3 sequence is 15 residues long. Here the CDR3 reads CAISMHSGRGNEQFF. Written as DNA, the CDR3 is TGTGCCATCAGCATGCACAGCGGTCGCGGTAATGAGCAGTTCTTC.

This clonotype was counted ten times or more. The chain has TRBV2 and TRBJ1-2; D unresolved. The CDR3 has 11 amino acids. The V gene lost 5 bases and the J gene lost 12 bases, with 13 bases spanning the gap. CDR1 and CDR2 from the germline V gene are SNHLY and FYNNEI. CDR3 DNA: TGTGCCAGCAGTTCCGGACTCAATCACACCTTC. Residues: CASSSGLNHTF.

V is TRBV29-1 and J is TRBJ1-2; D gene uncertain. Trimming shortened V by 3 bases and J by 1 base, and 9 bases separated the two germline ends. This CDR3 spans 13 amino acids. Germline V lookup: CDR1 SQVTM, CDR2 ANQGSEA. The chain's CDR3 is CSVEEHVNYGYTF. CDR3 sequence (DNA): TGCAGCGTTGAGGAACATGTTAACTATGGCTACACCTTC.

This clonotype was counted many times. This sequence joins TRBV7-2 and TRBJ2-1; 10 bases are a match to TRBD1. The CDR3 is 15 residues long. V lost 5 bases and J lost 7; bases outside the gene matches: 8. From germline, CDR1 is SGHTA and CDR2 FQGNSA. The CDR3 protein is CASSPGQGGLNEQFF. The DNA for the CDR3 is TGTGCCAGCAGCCCCGGACAGGGGGGATTAAATGAGCAGTTCTTC. Full variable domain (rest looked up from reference TRBV7-2 and TRBJ2-1): GAGVSQSPSNKVTEKGKDVELRCDPISGHTALYWYRQSLGQGLEFLIYFQGNSAPDKSGLPSDRFSAERTGGSVSTLTIQRTQQEDSAVYLCASSPGQGGLNEQFFGPGTRLTVL.

This clonotype was seen more than once but under ten times. The chain is built from TRBV9 and TRBJ2-3; perhaps TRBD2 as D (5 bases). This CDR3 has 13 amino acids. Germline V lookup: CDR1 SGDLS, CDR2 YYNGEE. Trimming left V 1 base short and J 4 bases short, with 7 bases between. The CDR3 nucleotides are TGTGCCAGCAGCGTATGGGGAGCAGATACGCAGTATTTT. The encoded protein is CASSVWGADTQYF.

There are many counts of this clonotype. This chain connects TRBV11-2 to TRBJ2-5, with TRBD2 matching over 13 bases. Germline V gene data show CDR1 as SGHAT and CDR2 as FQNNGV. The CDR3 runs 17 residues. V lost 5 bases and J lost 4; bases outside the gene matches: 10. In DNA, the CDR3 is TGTGCCAGCAGCCATAGAGGGACTAGCGGGATGGGAGAGACCCAGTACTTC. It specifies CASSHRGTSGMGETQYF.

This clonotype came up a few times. The genes are TRBV27 and TRBJ2-1; D gene unclear. The CDR3 totals 14 residues. Per the germline V gene, CDR1 is MNHEY and CDR2 is SMNVEV (reference sequence). The germline V and J ends were trimmed by 2 bases and 9 bases, with 14 bases remaining between them. The DNA of the CDR3 is TGTGCCAGCAGTTTAGGGCAAGCTACAACTGAGCAGTTCTTC. It yields the protein CASSLGQATTEQFF.

This clonotype occurred many times. The chain couples TRBV7-9 to TRBJ2-7, with 7 bases aligning to TRBD1. Germline assignment: CDR1 SEHNR and CDR2 FQNEAQ (reference sequence). This CDR3 contains 14 residues. V lost 6 bases to trimming and J lost 0 bases; unmatched junction nucleotides: 5. The CDR3 bases are TGTGCCAGCAGTCGACAGGGAAACTCCTACGAGCAGTACTTC. Amino acid sequence: CASSRQGNSYEQYF. The full variable domain, completed using reference TRBV7-9 and TRBJ2-7, is DTGVSQNPRHKITKRGQNVTFRCDPISEHNRLYWYRQTLGQGPEFLTYFQNEAQLEKSRLLSDRFSAERPKGSFSTLEIQRTEQGDSAMYLCASSRQGNSYEQYFGPGTRLTVT.

The chain carries TRBV4-3 and TRBJ1-4, with D maybe TRBD1 (5 bases). Trimming shortened V by 4 bases and J by 0 bases, and 18 bases separated the two germline ends. Germline CDR1 reads LGHNA; CDR2 reads YSLEER. The CDR3 is made up of 18 amino acids. The CDR3, as DNA: TGCGCCAGCAGCCGCATTCTCACCCAGGGTACAACTAATGAAAAACTGTTTTTT. Protein sequence: CASSRILTQGTTNEKLFF.

This clonotype turned up a few times. The chain carries TRBV7-9 and TRBJ1-2; 7 positions match TRBD1. Looked up from germline, CDR1 is SEHNR and CDR2 is FQNEAQ (reference sequence). There are 12 residues in the CDR3. The V segment lost 6 bases and the J segment 4 bases; nucleotides outside the gene matches: 2. The CDR3 DNA reads as TGTGCCAGCAGGGGGGACAGCTATGGCTACACCTTC. It translates to CASRGDSYGYTF.

At least ten counts were recorded for this clonotype. CDR3 nucleotides: TGTGCCAGCAGCTTAGTTAGCGGGAGGGTGTCAGATACGCAGTATTTT. Residues: CASSLVSGRVSDTQYF. This rearrangement joins TRBV7-2 to TRBJ2-3; TRBD2 agrees at 11 bases. This CDR3 region has 16 residues. V shed 1 base and J 4 bases; nucleotides not matched to a gene: 4. Germline values: CDR1 SGHTA, CDR2 FQGNSA. The full variable domain, in which reference TRBV7-2 and TRBJ2-3 provide the parts outside the CDR3, is GAGVSQSPSNKVTEKGKDVELRCDPISGHTALYWYRQSLGQGLEFLIYFQGNSAPDKSGLPSDRFSAERTGGSVSTLTIQRTQQEDSAVYLCASSLVSGRVSDTQYFGPGTRLTVL.